The TCR beta chain described here comes from a study of immune cell composition in non-small cell lung cancer. At the level of the study: Most cases were lung adenocarcinoma or squamous cell carcinoma. Study-wide points: No significant correlation existed between pack-years smoked and tumour clonality. Roughly 82% of squamous and approximately 30% of adenocarcinoma cases had tumour-associated clones >0.5%.

The normal lung sample lay at least 3 cm, and maximally far, from the tumour. The table came from immunoSEQ multiplex PCR; TCRdb's copy has only in-frame clones and leaves some out. The profile shows more than 3,500 clones, over 60% of them singletons. The CDR3 spans 15 residues. The V end lost 4 bases, the J end lost 10 bases, and 20 bases lay between the germline ends. Germline CDR1 is MNHNS and CDR2 is SASEGT. Details on this clone: What it binds is unknown.

The specimen sequenced was non-adjacent lung tissue. The chain recombines TRBV6-1 with TRBJ2-1, with D possibly being TRBD1 or TRBD2 (5 bases each). This TCR was recovered from a human donor with non-small cell lung cancer. CDR3 region: CASSAKPGPRGEQFF. DNA of the CDR3: TGTGCCAGCAGTGCAAAACCGGGACCCCGCGGGGAGCAGTTCTTC.